These 22 T cell receptor beta chains share one sample of origin, sequenced in a study of shared clonotypes between healthy human individuals. Assay used: immunoSEQ multiplex PCR; TCRdb lists only in-frame clones, some missing. The sample contains about 1.1 million clones, 60% to 85% of which appear only once. What was sequenced was memory CD4+ T cells from PBMCs. Subset in this sample: CD45RA-negative fraction. The receptors were sampled from a man aged 18 to 30 in good health. Some clones in this sample may be carry-over from other donors' samples.

The chain recombines TRBV5-1 with TRBJ2-2; D remains ambiguous. This CDR3 contains 13 residues. Trimming pared 4 bases from V and 4 bases from J, leaving 8 bases between. Per germline, CDR1 SGHRS and CDR2 YFSETQ. The CDR3 DNA sequence: TGCGCCAGCAGCCCTAGTGTCACCGGGGAGCTGTTTTTT. Translated: CASSPSVTGELFF.

The chain carries TRBV20-1 and TRBJ2-7, with D unresolved. Germline CDR1 is DFQATT and CDR2 is SNEGSKA (reference sequence). Trimming took off 3 bases at V and 6 bases at J, with 9 bases between the two ends. The CDR3 runs 11 residues. CDR3 nucleotides: TGCAGTGCTAGTATAGCCCGCGAGCAGTACTTC. As protein: CSASIAREQYF.

The rearrangement links TRBV4-1 to TRBJ1-5, with a weak D call TRBD1 (5 bases). The CDR3 runs 16 residues. The V gene's germline CDR1 is MGHRA and CDR2 YSYEKL. V gave up 4 bases and J gave up 6 bases, with 19 bases separating them. The CDR3 bases are TGCGCCAGCAGCCCGTTCCGGGATCAGGGAGCTCAGCCCCAGCATTTT. It translates to CASSPFRDQGAQPQHF.

CDR3 loop: CASSPRNQPQHF. Written as DNA, the CDR3 is TGTGCCAGCTCACCACGGAATCAGCCCCAGCATTTT. The rearrangement links TRBV18 to TRBJ1-5, with D unresolved. The germline V gene has CDR1 KGHSH and CDR2 LQKENI. V lost 1 base, J lost 4 bases, and 2 bases lay in between. The CDR3 is 12 amino acids. Full variable domain (missing parts from reference TRBV18 and TRBJ1-5): NAGVMQNPRHLVRRRGQEARLRCSPMKGHSHVYWYRQLPEEGLKFMVYLQKENIIDESGMPKERFSAEFPKEGPSILRIQQVVRGDSAAYFCASSPRNQPQHFGDGTRLSIL.

The CDR3 sequence: CASKTDRNTGELFF. The CDR3 DNA reads TGTGCCAGCAAAACGGACAGAAACACCGGGGAGCTGTTTTTT. This chain links TRBV7-8 with TRBJ2-2, with TRBD1 as a possible D gene (6 bases). CDR3 length: 14 amino acids. Germline lookup yields CDR1 SGHVS and CDR2 FQNEAQ. V was clipped by 7 bases and J by 2 bases, with 11 bases between them.

The CDR3 protein is CASSQGTHGPNEQFF. For the CDR3, the DNA is TGTGCCAGCAGCCAGGGGACTCATGGGCCCAATGAGCAGTTCTTC. This chain links TRBV4-2 with TRBJ2-1; D is possibly TRBD2 (6 bases). Trimming shortened V by 3 bases and J by 6 bases, and 15 bases separated the two germline ends. The CDR3 contains 15 residues. Germline lookup yields CDR1 LGHNA and CDR2 YNFKEQ.

This clone was observed a few times. The chain employs TRBV28 and TRBJ2-7; no firm D call. V lost 6 bases, J lost 3 bases, and 18 bases lay in between. Per the germline V gene, CDR1 is MDHEN and CDR2 is SYDVKM. The CDR3 loop spans 15 amino acids. The CDR3 here is CASSPPAALGYEQYF. In nucleotides, the CDR3 is TGTGCCAGCAGCCCCCCGGCAGCTCTGGGCTACGAGCAGTACTTC.

The chain carries TRBV9 and TRBJ2-7; 9 bases line up with TRBD1. The V gene's germline CDR1 is SGDLS and CDR2 YYNGEE. The CDR3 is made up of 14 amino acids. V was pared by 4 bases and J by 6 bases, with 8 bases of the junction left unmatched. In DNA, the CDR3 is TGTGCCAGCAGCACTCGGGACAGGGAGCCCGAGCAGTACTTC. Amino acid sequence: CASSTRDREPEQYF.

This clone occurred once. V and J are TRBV27 and TRBJ2-7; D not certain. This CDR3 comprises 14 residues. V lost 0 bases and J 6 bases, leaving 12 bases between the germline ends. Germline assignment: CDR1 MNHEY and CDR2 SMNVEV (reference sequence). CDR3 sequence reads: CASSLSRGAGEQYF. Written as DNA, the CDR3 is TGTGCCAGCAGTTTATCGAGAGGAGCCGGCGAGCAGTACTTC.

A single count supports this clone. This rearrangement joins TRBV5-8 to TRBJ1-1, with 7 bases matching TRBD1. CDR1 SGHTS and CDR2 YDEGEE come from the germline V gene. The V gene end was trimmed by 4 bases and the J gene end by 8 bases; junction bases not matched to a gene: 8. The CDR3 consists of 13 residues. The CDR3 nucleotides read TGTGCCAGCAGCCCGTTGGACAGGTTAGAAGCTTTCTTT. Residues: CASSPLDRLEAFF.

This clone was observed once. This chain joins TRBV9 and TRBJ2-1; D might be TRBD1 (5 bases). This CDR3 has 15 amino acids. V lost 4 bases and J 8 bases, leaving 19 bases between the germline ends. Germline V lookup: CDR1 SGDLS, CDR2 YYNGEE. CDR3 amino acids: CASSKRQSRTDEQFF. CDR3 DNA: TGTGCCAGCAGCAAACGACAGTCACGGACCGATGAGCAGTTCTTC.

The rearrangement links TRBV9 to TRBJ2-4, with D uncertain. Between the trimmed V and J ends, which lost 3 bases and 0 bases, there was a span of 10 bases. This CDR3 comprises 15 residues. Per the germline V gene, CDR1 is SGDLS and CDR2 is YYNGEE. Here the CDR3 DNA reads TGTGCCAGCAGCGGCGGTCGGCTAGCCAAAAACATTCAGTACTTC. Protein: CASSGGRLAKNIQYF.

The sample holds one count of this clone. This sequence joins TRBV28 and TRBJ2-7, with a weak D call TRBD1 (6 bases). Trimming cost V 1 base and J 3 bases, with 19 bases left between them. The CDR3 contains 17 residues. CDR1 and CDR2 from the germline V gene are MDHEN and SYDVKM. CDR3 DNA sequence: TGTGCCAGCAGTTTATCTCTAGGGGGTAGCAGAGACTACGAGCAGTACTTC. Translation: CASSLSLGGSRDYEQYF.

The CDR3 region has the DNA TGTGCCAGCAGGTTCGACGGACCCGGTAGGACTGAAGCTTTCTTT. Its translation: CASRFDGPGRTEAFF. V gene TRBV28 combines with J gene TRBJ1-1; D remains unclear. From germline, CDR1 is MDHEN and CDR2 SYDVKM. The CDR3 runs to 15 residues. Trimming took 6 bases from V and 5 from J, leaving 19 bases between them.

The rearrangement joins TRBV30 to TRBJ2-3; D unclear. This CDR3 is built from 13 residues. Germline-derived CDR1 and CDR2 are GTSNPN and SVGIG (reference sequence). V gave up 4 bases and J gave up 0 bases, with 8 bases separating them. As DNA, the CDR3 is TGTGCCTGGACCCACCCTAGCACAGATACGCAGTATTTT. Translated, it gives CAWTHPSTDTQYF.

The chain couples TRBV12-2 to TRBJ2-5; TRBD2 is the table's D call and was not checked against the DNA. TRBV12-2 is classified as a pseudogene. The CDR3 has 17 amino acids. The CDR3 here is CASRLGYREGPRETQYF. DNA for the CDR3: TGTGCAAGTCGCTTAGGGTATCGGGAGGGCCCTCGGGAGACCCAGTACTTC.

This sequence joins TRBV19 and TRBJ1-5; weak D call: TRBD1 (5 bases). The CDR3 covers 17 residues. V dropped 1 base and J dropped 3 bases, with 16 bases sitting between them. Germline V lookup: CDR1 LNHDA, CDR2 SQIVND (reference sequence). CDR3 sequence (DNA): TGTGCCAGTAGTATAGTGGGGACCGTAAGCCTCAATCAGCCCCAGCATTTT. This gives the protein CASSIVGTVSLNQPQHF.

This chain joins TRBV7-3 and TRBJ2-1; 12 nucleotides align to TRBD2. Losses at the gene ends were 0 bases for V and 6 bases for J; bases not matched to a gene: 3. CDR3 size: 16 residues. Germline V gene sequence: CDR1 SGHTA, CDR2 FQGTGA. The CDR3 nucleotides are TGTGCCAGCAGCTTAACGGGGACTAGCGGGCGCAATGAGCAGTTCTTC. It codes for CASSLTGTSGRNEQFF.

The chain recombines TRBV5-1 with TRBJ2-4; 9 bases align to TRBD1. After removal of 5 bases from V and 5 bases from J, the junction contained 8 bases not matched to a gene. Per the germline V gene, CDR1 is SGHRS and CDR2 is YFSETQ. The length of the CDR3 is 15 residues. CDR3: CASRPGRDRENIQYF. CDR3 DNA sequence: TGCGCCAGCAGGCCGGGCCGGGACAGGGAAAACATTCAGTACTTC.

This clone has a count of ten or more. The CDR3 here is CASSQGLGSYEQYF. The CDR3 DNA sequence: TGCGCCAGCAGCCAAGGGCTGGGATCCTACGAGCAGTACTTC. The genes are TRBV4-3 and TRBJ2-7; D remains unclear. The V and J ends lost 1 base and 1 base respectively, with 8 bases between them. The CDR3 has 14 residues. Germline V CDR1 and CDR2: LGHNA, YSLEER.

This clone has more than one count but fewer than ten. The chain has TRBV6-1 and TRBJ1-1, with unresolved D. Trimming left V 7 bases short and J 1 base short, with 7 bases between. Germline-derived CDR1 and CDR2 are MNHNS and SASEGT. CDR3 length: 12 residues. Written as DNA, the CDR3 is TGTGCCAGCAATCTAGGGAACACTGAAGCTTTCTTT. Its protein is CASNLGNTEAFF.

In its sample, this clone was seen a few times. The same CDR3 is also encoded by other DNA sequences in this sample. V gene TRBV2 combines with J gene TRBJ2-7; D not certain. The CDR3 consists of 12 residues. The germline V and J ends were trimmed by 6 bases and 4 bases, with 10 bases remaining between them. Germline V gives CDR1 SNHLY, CDR2 FYNNEI. CDR3 region: CASSRQIYEQYF. The CDR3 region has the DNA TGTGCCAGCAGCAGGCAGATTTACGAGCAGTACTTC.